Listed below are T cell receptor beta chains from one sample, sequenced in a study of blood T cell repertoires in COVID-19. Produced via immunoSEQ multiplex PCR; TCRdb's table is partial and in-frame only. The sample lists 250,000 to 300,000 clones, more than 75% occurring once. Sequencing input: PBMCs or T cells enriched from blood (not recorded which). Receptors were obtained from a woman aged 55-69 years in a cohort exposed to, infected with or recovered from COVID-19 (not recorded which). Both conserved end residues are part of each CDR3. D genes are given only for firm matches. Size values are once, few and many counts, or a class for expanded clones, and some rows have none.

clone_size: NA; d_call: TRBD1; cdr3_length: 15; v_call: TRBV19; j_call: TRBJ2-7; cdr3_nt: TGTGCCAGTAGTATCGGGACAGGTGACAACTACGAGCAGTACTTC; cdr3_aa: CASSIGTGDNYEQYF
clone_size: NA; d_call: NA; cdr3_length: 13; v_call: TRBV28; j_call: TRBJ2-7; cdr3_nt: TGTGCCAGCAACCACTCGGGGAACTACGAGCAGTACTTC; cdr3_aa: CASNHSGNYEQYF
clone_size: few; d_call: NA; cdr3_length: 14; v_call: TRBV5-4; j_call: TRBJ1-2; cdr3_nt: TGTGCCAGCAGCTTGGCAGGGCCAAACTATGGCTACACCTTC; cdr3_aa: CASSLAGPNYGYTF
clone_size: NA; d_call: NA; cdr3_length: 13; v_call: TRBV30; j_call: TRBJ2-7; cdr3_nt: TGTGCCTGGAGCCCTAGGAGGGCTGGAGAGCAGTACTTC; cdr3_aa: CAWSPRRAGEQYF
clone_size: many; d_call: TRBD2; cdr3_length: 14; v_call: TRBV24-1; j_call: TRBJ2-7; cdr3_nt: TGTGCCACCAGTGATGGGACTAGTGGATACGAGCAGTACTTC; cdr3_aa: CATSDGTSGYEQYF
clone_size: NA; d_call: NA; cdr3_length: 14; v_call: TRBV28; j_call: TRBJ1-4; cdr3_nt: TGTGCCAGCAGTTTATCGGGGGGAAAGGAAAAACTGTTTTTT; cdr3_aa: CASSLSGGKEKLFF
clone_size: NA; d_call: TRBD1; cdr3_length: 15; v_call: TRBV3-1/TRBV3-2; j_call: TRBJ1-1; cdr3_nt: TGTGCCAGCAGCCTTCTCAGACAGGGTGGGACTGAAGCTTTCTTT; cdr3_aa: CASSLLRQGGTEAFF
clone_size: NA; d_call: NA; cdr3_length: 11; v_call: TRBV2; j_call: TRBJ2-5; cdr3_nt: TGTGCCAGCAGTTCAGGAGAGACCCAGTACTTC; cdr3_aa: CASSSGETQYF
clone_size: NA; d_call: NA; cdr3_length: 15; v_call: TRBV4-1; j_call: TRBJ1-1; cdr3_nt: TGCGCCAGCAGCCAAGGATCAGACAGGAACACTGAAGCTTTCTTT; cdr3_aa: CASSQGSDRNTEAFF
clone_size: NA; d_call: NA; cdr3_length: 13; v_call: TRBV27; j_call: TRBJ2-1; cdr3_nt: TGTGCCAGCAGGAGGGTAGGAACCACTGAGCAGTTCTTC; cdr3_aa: CASRRVGTTEQFF
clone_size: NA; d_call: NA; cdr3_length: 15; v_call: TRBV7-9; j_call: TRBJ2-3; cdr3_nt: TGTGCCAGCAGCTTTTTCGGGCCGGGGACAGATACGCAGTATTTT; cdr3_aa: CASSFFGPGTDTQYF
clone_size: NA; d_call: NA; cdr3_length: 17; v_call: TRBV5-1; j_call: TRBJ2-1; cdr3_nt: TGCGCCAGCAGCTCTTTGCCTATCCGGGACTCTTATGGTGAGCAGTTCTTC; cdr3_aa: CASSSLPIRDSYGEQFF
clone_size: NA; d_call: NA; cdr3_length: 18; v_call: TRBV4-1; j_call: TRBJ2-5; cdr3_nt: TGCGCCAGCAGCCAAGACTTCTATAGGCTCCACGTCGGGGAGACCCAGTACTTC; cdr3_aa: CASSQDFYRLHVGETQYF
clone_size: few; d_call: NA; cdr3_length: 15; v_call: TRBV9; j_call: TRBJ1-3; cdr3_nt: TGTGCCAGCAGCGCGGAAGGGGTCTCTGGAAACACCATATATTTT; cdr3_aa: CASSAEGVSGNTIYF
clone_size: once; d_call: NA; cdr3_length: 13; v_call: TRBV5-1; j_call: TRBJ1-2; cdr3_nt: TGCGCCAGCAGGCGAGGAGAAAACTATGGCTACACCTTC; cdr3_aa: CASRRGENYGYTF
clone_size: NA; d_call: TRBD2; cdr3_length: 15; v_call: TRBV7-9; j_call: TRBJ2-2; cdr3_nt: TGTGCCAGCAGCTTAGGAGACAGCGGGGCCGGGGAGCTGTTTTTT; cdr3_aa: CASSLGDSGAGELFF
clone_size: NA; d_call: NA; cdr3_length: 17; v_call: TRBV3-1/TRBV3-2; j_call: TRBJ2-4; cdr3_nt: TGTGCCAGCAGCCAAGTGGCAGGGAGGTCGTCGGGAAACATTCAGTACTTC; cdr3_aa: CASSQVAGRSSGNIQYF
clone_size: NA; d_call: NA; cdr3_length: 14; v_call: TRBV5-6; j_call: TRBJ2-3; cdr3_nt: TGTGCCAGCAGCTCCCCCGGTGGTTGGGATACGCAGTATTTT; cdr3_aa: CASSSPGGWDTQYF
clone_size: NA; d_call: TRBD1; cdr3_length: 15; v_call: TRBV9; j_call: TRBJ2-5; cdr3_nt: TGTGCCAGCAGCCTAGGGGGCAGGGGGCTGGAGACCCAGTACTTC; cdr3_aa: CASSLGGRGLETQYF
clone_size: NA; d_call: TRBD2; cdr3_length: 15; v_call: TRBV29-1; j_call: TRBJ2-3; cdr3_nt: TGCAGCGTTGAAATAGGGACTAGCGGCACAGATACGCAGTATTTT; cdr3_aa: CSVEIGTSGTDTQYF
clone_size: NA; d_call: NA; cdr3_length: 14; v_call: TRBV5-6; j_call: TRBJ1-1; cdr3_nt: TGTGCCAGCAGCTTCTTGTCAGGGTACGGTGAAGCTTTCTTT; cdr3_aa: CASSFLSGYGEAFF
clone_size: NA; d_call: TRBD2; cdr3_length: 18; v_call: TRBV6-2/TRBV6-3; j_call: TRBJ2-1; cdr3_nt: TGTGCCAGCAGTTACTCGGCGGGAGGCCTCACCCCCTACAATGAGCAGTTCTTC; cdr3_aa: CASSYSAGGLTPYNEQFF
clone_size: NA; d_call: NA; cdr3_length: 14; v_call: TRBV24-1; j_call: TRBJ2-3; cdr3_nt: TGTGCCACCAGTGATCCCACGGGCACAGATACGCAGTATTTT; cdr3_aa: CATSDPTGTDTQYF
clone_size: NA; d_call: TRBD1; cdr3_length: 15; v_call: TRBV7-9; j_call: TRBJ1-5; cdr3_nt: TGTGCCAGCAGCTTAGCAGGGGGCGGCAATCAGCCCCAGCATTTT; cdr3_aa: CASSLAGGGNQPQHF
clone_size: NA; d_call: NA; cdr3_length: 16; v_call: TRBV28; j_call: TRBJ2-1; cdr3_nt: TGTGCCAGCAGTTCAATGGGAGAAAGCTCCTACAATGAGCAGTTCTTC; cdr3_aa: CASSSMGESSYNEQFF
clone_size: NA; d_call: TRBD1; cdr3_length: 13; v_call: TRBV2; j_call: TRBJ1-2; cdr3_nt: TGTGCCAGCAGTGTAGGGACAGGGCGAGGCTACACCTTC; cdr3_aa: CASSVGTGRGYTF
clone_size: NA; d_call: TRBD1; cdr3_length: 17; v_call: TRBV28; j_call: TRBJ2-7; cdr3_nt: TGTGCCAGCAGTTTGAGTAGAGGACAGGGAGGAACCTACGAGCAGTACTTC; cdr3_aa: CASSLSRGQGGTYEQYF
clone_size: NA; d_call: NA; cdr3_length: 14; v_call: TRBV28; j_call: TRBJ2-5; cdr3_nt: TGTGCCAGCAGAATAGGGGGGGCACAAGAGACCCAGTACTTC; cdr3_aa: CASRIGGAQETQYF
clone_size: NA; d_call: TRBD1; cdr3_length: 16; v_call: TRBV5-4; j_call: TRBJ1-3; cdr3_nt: TGTGCCAGCAGCTCTCGGGACAGGGATACTGGAAACACCATATATTTT; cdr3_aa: CASSSRDRDTGNTIYF
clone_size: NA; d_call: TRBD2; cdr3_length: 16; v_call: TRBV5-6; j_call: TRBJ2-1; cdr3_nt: TGTGCCAGCAGCTTGGTGAAGGGACTAGCGGTTAATGAGCAGTTCTTC; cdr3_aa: CASSLVKGLAVNEQFF
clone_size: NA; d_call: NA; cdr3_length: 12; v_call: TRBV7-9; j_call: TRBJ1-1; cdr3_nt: TGTGCCAGCAGCAAGGGAACAGGTGAAGCTTTCTTT; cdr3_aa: CASSKGTGEAFF
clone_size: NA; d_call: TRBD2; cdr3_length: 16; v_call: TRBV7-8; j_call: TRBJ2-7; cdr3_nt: TGTGCCAGCAGGTTAATGGGGGAGGGCCAATTTGGCGAGCAGTACTTC; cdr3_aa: CASRLMGEGQFGEQYF
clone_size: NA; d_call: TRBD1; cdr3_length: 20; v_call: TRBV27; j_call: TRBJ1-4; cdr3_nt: TGTGCCAGCAGTTTATCGGCCGGGACAGGGACCTATGGTCGCAATGAAAAACTGTTTTTT; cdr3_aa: CASSLSAGTGTYGRNEKLFF
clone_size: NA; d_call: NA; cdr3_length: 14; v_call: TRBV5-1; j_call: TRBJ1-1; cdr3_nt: TGCGCCAGCAGCTTGGGTGACAGGAACACTGAAGCTTTCTTT; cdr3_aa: CASSLGDRNTEAFF
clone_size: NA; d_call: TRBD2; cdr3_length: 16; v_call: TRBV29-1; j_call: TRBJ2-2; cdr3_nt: TGCAGCGTTGAAGATCGGGGCGGGAGGAACACCGGGGAGCTGTTTTTT; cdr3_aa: CSVEDRGGRNTGELFF
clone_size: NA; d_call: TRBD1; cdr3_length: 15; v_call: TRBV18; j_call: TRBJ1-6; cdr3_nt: TGTGCCACCAATGGACAGGGGGCTGATAATTCACCCCTCCACTTT; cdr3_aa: CATNGQGADNSPLHF
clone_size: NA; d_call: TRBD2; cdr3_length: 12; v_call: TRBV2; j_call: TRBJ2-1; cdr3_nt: TGTGCCAGCAGTAGGGACTACTTTGAGCAGTTCTTC; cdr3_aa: CASSRDYFEQFF
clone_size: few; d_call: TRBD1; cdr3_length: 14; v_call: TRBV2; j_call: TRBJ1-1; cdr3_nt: TGTGCCAGCTGTCGGGACAGGGAGTCGACTGAAGCTTTCTTT; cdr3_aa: CASCRDRESTEAFF
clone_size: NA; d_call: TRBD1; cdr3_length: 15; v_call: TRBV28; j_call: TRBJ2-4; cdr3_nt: TGTGCCAGCTCATCGCCTGGACAGGTCAAAAACATTCAGTACTTC; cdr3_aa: CASSSPGQVKNIQYF
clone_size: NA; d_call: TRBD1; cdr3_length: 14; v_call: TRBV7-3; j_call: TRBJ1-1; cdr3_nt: TGTGCCAGCAGCATGAGGACAGGGACGACTGAAGCTTTCTTT; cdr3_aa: CASSMRTGTTEAFF
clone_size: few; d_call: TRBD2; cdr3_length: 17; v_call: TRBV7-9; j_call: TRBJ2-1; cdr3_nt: TGTGCCAGCAGCCACCCCCCTAATAGCGGGAGCCACAATGAGCAGTTCTTC; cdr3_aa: CASSHPPNSGSHNEQFF
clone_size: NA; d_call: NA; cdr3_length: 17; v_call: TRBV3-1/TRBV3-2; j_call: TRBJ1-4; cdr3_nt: TGTGCCAGCAGCCAAGATTGGGGGGGCCCAACTAATGAAAAACTGTTTTTT; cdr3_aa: CASSQDWGGPTNEKLFF
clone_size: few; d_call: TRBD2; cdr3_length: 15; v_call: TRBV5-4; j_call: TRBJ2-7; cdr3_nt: TGTGCCAGCAGCCCCCGGGCTAGCGGATCCTACGAGCAGTACTTC; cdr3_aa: CASSPRASGSYEQYF
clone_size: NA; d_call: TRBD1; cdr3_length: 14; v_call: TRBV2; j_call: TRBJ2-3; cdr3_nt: TGTGCCAGCAGTCGGACAGGGAGCATGGATACGCAGTATTTT; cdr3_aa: CASSRTGSMDTQYF
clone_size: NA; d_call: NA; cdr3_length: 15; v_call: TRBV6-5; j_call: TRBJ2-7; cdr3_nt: TGTGCCAGCAGACGCAAGACCGGGACTCCGGCCGAGCAGTACTTC; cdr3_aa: CASRRKTGTPAEQYF
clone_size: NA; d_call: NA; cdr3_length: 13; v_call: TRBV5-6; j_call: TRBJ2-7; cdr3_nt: TGTGCCAGCAGCGAAGACACCCTATACGAGCAGTACTTC; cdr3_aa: CASSEDTLYEQYF
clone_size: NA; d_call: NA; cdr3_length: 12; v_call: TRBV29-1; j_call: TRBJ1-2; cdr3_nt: TGCAGCGTTGGTTACGGGGTCTATGGCTACACCTTC; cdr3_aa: CSVGYGVYGYTF
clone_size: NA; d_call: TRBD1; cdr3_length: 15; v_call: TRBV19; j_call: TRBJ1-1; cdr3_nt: TGTGCCAGTAGCCCTGCGGGACAGGGATCCACTGAAGCTTTCTTT; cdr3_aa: CASSPAGQGSTEAFF
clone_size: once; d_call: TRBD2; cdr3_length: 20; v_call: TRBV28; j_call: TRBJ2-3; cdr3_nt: TGTGCCAGCAGTTTGGGCCTCGTCGGTAGCGGGAGGGCCGAAACAGATACGCAGTATTTT; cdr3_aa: CASSLGLVGSGRAETDTQYF
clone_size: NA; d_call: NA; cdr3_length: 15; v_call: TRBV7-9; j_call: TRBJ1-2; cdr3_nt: TGTGCCAGCAGCTTAGCGGAAGTCAGGGCCTATGGCTACACCTTC; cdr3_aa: CASSLAEVRAYGYTF
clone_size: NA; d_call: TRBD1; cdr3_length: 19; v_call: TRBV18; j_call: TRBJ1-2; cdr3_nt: TGTGCCAGCTCAACAACGACCGGGACAGGGGGCCGTGGAAACTATGGCTACACCTTC; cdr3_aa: CASSTTTGTGGRGNYGYTF
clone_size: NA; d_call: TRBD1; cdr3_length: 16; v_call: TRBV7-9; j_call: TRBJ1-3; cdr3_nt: TGTGCCAGCAGCCCTAGGACAGGGGTGACTGGAAACACCATATATTTT; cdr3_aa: CASSPRTGVTGNTIYF
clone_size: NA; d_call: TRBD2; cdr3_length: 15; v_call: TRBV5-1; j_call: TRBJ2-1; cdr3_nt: TGCGCCAGCAGCTCCTCCGGGACTAGCTACAATGAGCAGTTCTTC; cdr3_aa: CASSSSGTSYNEQFF
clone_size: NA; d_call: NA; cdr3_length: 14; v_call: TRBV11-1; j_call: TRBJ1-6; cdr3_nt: TGTGCCAGCAGCTTAGGCGGGGTCCAGTCACCCCTCCACTTT; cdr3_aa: CASSLGGVQSPLHF
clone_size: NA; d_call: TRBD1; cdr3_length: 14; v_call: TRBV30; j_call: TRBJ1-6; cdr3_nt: TGTGCCTGGAGTGCGGACAGGGGGAGTTCACCCCTCCACTTT; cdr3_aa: CAWSADRGSSPLHF
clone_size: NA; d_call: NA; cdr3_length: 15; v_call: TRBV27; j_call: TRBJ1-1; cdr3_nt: TGTGCCAGCAGCTCCCGACAGGAGATGAACACTGAAGCTTTCTTT; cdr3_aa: CASSSRQEMNTEAFF
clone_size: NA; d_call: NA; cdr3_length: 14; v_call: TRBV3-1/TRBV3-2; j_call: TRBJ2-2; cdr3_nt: TGTGCCAGCAGCCAAGAATCTAGAGGGGGGGAGCTGTTTTTT; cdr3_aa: CASSQESRGGELFF
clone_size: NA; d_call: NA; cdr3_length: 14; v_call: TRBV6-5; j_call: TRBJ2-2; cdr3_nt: TGTGCCAGCAGTTACGGACAGTTCACCGGGGAGCTGTTTTTT; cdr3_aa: CASSYGQFTGELFF
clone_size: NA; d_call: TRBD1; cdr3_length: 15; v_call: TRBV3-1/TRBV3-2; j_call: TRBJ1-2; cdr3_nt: TGTGCCAGCAGCCAAGCGGCGCAGGGGGGCTATGGCTACACCTTC; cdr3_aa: CASSQAAQGGYGYTF
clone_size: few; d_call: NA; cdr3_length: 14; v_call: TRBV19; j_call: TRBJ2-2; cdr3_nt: TGTGCCAGTAGTCCCAGGACGAACACCGGGGAGCTGTTTTTT; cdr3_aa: CASSPRTNTGELFF